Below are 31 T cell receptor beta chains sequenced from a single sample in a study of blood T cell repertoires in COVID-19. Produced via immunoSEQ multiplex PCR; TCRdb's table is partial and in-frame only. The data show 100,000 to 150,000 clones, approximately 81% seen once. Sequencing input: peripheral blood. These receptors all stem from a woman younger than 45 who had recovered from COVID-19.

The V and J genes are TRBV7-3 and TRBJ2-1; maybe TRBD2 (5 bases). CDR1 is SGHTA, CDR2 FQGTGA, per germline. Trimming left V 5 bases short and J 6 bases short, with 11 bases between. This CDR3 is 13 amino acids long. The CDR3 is CASSRSSGNEQFF. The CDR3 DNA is TGTGCCAGCAGCCGGTCAAGCGGCAATGAGCAGTTCTTC.

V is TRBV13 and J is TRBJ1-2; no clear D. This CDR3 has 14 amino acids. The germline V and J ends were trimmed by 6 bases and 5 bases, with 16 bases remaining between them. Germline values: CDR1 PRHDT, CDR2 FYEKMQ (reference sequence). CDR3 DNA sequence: TGTGCCAGCAGTGATAGAAAGATTTTGTATGGCTACACCTTC. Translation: CASSDRKILYGYTF.

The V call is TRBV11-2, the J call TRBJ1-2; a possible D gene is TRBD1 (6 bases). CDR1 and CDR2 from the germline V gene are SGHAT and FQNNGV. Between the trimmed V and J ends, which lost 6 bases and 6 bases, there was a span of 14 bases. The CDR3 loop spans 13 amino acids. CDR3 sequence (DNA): TGTGCCAGCAGGAGACAGGCCGGCGATGGCTACACCTTC. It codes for CASRRQAGDGYTF.

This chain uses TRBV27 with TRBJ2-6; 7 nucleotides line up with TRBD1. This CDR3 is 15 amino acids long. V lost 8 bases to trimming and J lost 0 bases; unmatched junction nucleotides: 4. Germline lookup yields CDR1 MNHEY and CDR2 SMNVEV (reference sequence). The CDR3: CASGYRGSGANVLTF. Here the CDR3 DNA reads TGTGCCAGCGGGTACAGGGGCTCTGGGGCCAACGTCCTGACTTTC.

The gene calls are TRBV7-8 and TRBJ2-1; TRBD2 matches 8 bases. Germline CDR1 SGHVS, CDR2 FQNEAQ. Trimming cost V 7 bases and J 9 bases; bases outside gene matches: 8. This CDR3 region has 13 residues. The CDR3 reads CASMPGGAGEQFF. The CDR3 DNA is TGTGCCAGCATGCCCGGGGGGGCGGGTGAGCAGTTCTTC.

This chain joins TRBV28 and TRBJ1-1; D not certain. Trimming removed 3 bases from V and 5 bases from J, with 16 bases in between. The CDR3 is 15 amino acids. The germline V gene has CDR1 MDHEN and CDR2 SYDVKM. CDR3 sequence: CASSFGMGFRTEAFF. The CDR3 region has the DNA TGTGCCAGCAGTTTCGGGATGGGGTTTAGGACTGAAGCTTTCTTT.

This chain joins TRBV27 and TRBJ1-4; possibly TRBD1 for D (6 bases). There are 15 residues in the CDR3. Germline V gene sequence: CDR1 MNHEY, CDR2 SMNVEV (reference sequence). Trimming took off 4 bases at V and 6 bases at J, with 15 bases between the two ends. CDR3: CASSSQGTRYEKLFF. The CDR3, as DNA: TGTGCCAGCAGTTCCCAGGGGACACGATATGAAAAACTGTTTTTT. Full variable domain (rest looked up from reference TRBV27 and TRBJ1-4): EAQVTQNPRYLITVTGKKLTVTCSQNMNHEYMSWYRQDPGLGLRQIYYSMNVEVTDKGDVPEGYKVSRKEKRNFPLILESPSPNQTSLYFCASSSQGTRYEKLFFGSGTQLSVL.

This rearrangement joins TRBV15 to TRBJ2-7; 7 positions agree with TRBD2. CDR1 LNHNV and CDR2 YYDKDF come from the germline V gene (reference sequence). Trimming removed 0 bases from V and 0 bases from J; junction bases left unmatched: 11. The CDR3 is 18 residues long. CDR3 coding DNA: TGTGCCACCAGCAGAGATGACCTGTTCAGCGGGATCTCCTACGAGCAGTACTTC. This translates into CATSRDDLFSGISYEQYF. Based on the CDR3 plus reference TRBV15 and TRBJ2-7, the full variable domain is DAMVIQNPRYQVTQFGKPVTLSCSQTLNHNVMYWYQQKSSQAPKLLFHYYDKDFNNEADTPDNFQSRRPNTSFCFLDIRSPGLGDTAMYLCATSRDDLFSGISYEQYFGPGTRLTVT.

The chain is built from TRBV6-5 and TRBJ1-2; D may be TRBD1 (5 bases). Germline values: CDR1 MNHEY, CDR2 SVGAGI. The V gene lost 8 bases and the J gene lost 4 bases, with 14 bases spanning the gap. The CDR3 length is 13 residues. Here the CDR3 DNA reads TGTGCCAGCCTGCAACCGGGGGTCTATGGCTACACCTTC. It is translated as CASLQPGVYGYTF.

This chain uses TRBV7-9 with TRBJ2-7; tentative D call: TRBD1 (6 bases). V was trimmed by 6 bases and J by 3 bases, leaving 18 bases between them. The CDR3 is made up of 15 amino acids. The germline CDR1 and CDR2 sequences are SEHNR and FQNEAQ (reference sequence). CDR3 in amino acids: CASSFTGTLNYEQYF. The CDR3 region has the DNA TGTGCCAGCAGTTTTACCGGGACACTCAACTACGAGCAGTACTTC.

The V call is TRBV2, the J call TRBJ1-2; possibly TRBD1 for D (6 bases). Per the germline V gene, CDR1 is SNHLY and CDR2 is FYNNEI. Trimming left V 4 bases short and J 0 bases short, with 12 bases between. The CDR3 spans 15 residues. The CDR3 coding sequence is TGTGCCAGCAGTGGGACAGTGGTCCCTAACTATGGCTACACCTTC. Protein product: CASSGTVVPNYGYTF.

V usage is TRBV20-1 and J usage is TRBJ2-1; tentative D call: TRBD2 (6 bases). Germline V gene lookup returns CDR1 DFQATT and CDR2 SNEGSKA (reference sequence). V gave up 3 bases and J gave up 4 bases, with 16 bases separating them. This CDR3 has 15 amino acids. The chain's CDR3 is CSASHGRDYYNEQFF. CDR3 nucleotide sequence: TGCAGTGCTAGTCACGGGCGGGATTATTACAATGAGCAGTTCTTC.

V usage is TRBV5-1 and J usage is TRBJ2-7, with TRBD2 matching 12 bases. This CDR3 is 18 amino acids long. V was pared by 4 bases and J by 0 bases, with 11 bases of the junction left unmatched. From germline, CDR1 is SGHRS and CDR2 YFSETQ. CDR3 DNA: TGCGCCAGCAGCCCCCCCCGACTAGCGGGGGTCTTCTCCTACGAGCAGTACTTC. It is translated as CASSPPRLAGVFSYEQYF.

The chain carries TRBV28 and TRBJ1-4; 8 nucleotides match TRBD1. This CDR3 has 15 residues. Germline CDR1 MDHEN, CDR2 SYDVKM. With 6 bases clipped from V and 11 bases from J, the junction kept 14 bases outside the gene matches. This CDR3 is CASSFYGTGNGKLFF. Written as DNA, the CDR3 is TGTGCCAGCAGCTTCTACGGGACAGGTAACGGGAAACTGTTTTTT. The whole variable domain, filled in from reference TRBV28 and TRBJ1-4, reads DVKVTQSSRYLVKRTGEKVFLECVQDMDHENMFWYRQDPGLGLRLIYFSYDVKMKEKGDIPEGYSVSREKKERFSLILESASTNQTSMYLCASSFYGTGNGKLFFGSGTQLSVL.

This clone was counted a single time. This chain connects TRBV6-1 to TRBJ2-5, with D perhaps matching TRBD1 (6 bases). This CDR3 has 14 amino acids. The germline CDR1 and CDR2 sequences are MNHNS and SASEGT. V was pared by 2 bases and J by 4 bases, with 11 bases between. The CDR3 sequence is CASSETGLAETQYF. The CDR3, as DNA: TGTGCCAGCAGTGAAACAGGGTTAGCAGAGACCCAGTACTTC.

The CDR3 sequence: CASSAGTGGDTEAFF. DNA for the CDR3: TGTGCCAGCAGCGCCGGGACAGGGGGGGACACTGAAGCTTTCTTT. This chain uses TRBV9 with TRBJ1-1; 11 bases line up with TRBD1. J lost 3 bases, V lost 3 bases, and 4 bases had no gene match. Per the germline V gene, CDR1 is SGDLS and CDR2 is YYNGEE. The CDR3 has 15 residues.

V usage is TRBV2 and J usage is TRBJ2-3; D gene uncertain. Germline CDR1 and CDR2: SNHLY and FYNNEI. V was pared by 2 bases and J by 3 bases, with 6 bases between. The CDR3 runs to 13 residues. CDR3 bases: TGTGCCAGCAGTGAACTAGGAACAGATACGCAGTATTTT. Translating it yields CASSELGTDTQYF.

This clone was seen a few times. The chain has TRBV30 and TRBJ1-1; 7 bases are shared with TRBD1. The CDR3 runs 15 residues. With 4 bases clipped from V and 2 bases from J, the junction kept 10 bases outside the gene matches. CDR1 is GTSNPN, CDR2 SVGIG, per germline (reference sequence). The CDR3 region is CAWTKGRDRNTEAFF. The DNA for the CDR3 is TGTGCCTGGACCAAGGGCCGGGACAGAAACACTGAAGCTTTCTTT.

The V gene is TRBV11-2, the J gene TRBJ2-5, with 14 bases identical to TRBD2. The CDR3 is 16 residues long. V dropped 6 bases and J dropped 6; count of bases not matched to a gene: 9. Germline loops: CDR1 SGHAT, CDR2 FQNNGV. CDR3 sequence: CASRSGTSGSRKTQYF. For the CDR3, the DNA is TGTGCCAGCAGATCAGGGACTAGCGGGAGTCGGAAGACCCAGTACTTC.

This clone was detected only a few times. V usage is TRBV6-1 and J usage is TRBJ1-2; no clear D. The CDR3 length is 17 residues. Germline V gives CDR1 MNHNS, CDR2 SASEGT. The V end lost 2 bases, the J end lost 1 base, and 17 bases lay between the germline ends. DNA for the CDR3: TGTGCCAGCAGTGAATCTTTAATCCTCGACATTAACTATGGCTACACCTTC. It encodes CASSESLILDINYGYTF.

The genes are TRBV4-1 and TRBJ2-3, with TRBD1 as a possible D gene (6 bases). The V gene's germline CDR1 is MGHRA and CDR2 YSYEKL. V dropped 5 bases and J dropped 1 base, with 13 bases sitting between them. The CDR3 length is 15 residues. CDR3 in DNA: TGCGCCAGCAGCTATGGACAGCCAGGCACAGATACGCAGTATTTT. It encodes CASSYGQPGTDTQYF.

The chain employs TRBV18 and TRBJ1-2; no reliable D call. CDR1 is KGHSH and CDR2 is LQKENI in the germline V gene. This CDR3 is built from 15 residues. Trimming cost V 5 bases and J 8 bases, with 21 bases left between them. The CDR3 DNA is TGTGCCAGCTCAGCGGCACCGGCCGACGGTCGAGGCTACACCTTC. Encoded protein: CASSAAPADGRGYTF.

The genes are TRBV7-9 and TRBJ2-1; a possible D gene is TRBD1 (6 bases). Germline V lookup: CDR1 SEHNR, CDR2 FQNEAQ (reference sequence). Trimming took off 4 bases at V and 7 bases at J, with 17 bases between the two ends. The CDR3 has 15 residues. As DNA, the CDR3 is TGTGCCAGCAGCTCATGGCGGCAGGGGCATAATGAGCAGTTCTTC. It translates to CASSSWRQGHNEQFF. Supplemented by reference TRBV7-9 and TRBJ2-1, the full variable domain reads DTGVSQNPRHKITKRGQNVTFRCDPISEHNRLYWYRQTLGQGPEFLTYFQNEAQLEKSRLLSDRFSAERPKGSFSTLEIQRTEQGDSAMYLCASSSWRQGHNEQFFGPGTRLTVL.

This CDR3 is CATSRDLATGNEKLFF. The CDR3 coding sequence is TGTGCCACCAGCAGAGATCTTGCGACAGGGAATGAAAAACTGTTTTTT. This chain uses TRBV15 with TRBJ1-4; 7 nucleotides align to TRBD1. Germline V gene data show CDR1 as LNHNV and CDR2 as YYDKDF (reference sequence). The CDR3 has 16 residues. V lost 0 bases, J lost 5 bases, and 6 bases stayed unmatched.

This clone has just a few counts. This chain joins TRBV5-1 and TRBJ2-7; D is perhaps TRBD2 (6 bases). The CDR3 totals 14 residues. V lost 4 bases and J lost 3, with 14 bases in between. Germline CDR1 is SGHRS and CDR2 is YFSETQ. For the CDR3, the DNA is TGCGCCAGCAGCCCAACCTGGGGGGACTACGAGCAGTACTTC. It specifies CASSPTWGDYEQYF.

The CDR3 DNA reads TGTGCCAGCAGTCCGGGCGGGGTGAACACTGAAGCTTTCTTT. Translated: CASSPGGVNTEAFF. The gene calls are TRBV6-5 and TRBJ1-1, with unresolved D. This CDR3 is built from 14 residues. Trimming shortened V by 5 bases and J by 0 bases, and 10 bases separated the two germline ends. From germline, CDR1 is MNHEY and CDR2 SVGAGI.

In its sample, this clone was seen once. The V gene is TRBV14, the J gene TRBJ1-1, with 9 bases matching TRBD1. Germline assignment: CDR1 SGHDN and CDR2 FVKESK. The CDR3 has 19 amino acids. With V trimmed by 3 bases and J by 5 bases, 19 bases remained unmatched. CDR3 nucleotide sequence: TGTGCCAGCAGCCACCCCGGACAGGGGATCTTCGGGGGTAAGACTGAAGCTTTCTTT. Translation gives CASSHPGQGIFGGKTEAFF.

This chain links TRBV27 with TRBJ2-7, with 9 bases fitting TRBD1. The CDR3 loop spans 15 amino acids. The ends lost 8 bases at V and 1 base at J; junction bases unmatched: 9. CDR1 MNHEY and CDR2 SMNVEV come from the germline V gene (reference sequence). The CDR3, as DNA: TGTGCCAGCTCTCGCCCAGGGACAGGGTCCTACGAGCAGTACTTC. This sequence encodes CASSRPGTGSYEQYF.

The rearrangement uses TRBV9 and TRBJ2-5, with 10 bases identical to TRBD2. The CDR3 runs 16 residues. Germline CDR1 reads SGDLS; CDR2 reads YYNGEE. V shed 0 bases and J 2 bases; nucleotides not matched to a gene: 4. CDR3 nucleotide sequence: TGTGCCAGCAGCGTAGGAATAGCGGGGGGACAAGAGACCCAGTACTTC. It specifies CASSVGIAGGQETQYF. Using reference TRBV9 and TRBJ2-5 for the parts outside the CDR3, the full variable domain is DSGVTQTPKHLITATGQRVTLRCSPRSGDLSVYWYQQSLDQGLQFLIQYYNGEERAKGNILERFSAQQFPDLHSELNLSSLELGDSALYFCASSVGIAGGQETQYFGPGTRLLVL.

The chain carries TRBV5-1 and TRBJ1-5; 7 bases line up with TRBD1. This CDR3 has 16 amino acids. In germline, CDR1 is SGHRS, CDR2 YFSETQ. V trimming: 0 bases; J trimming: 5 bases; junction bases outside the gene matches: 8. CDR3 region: CASSLGPDRDDQPQHF. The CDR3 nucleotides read TGCGCCAGCAGCTTGGGGCCTGACAGGGATGATCAGCCCCAGCATTTT.

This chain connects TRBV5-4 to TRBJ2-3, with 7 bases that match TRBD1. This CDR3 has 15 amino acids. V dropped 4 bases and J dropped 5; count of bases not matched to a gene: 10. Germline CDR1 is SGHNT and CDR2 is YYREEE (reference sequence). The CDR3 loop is CASSLSQGSVDTQYF. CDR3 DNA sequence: TGTGCCAGCAGCCTATCACAGGGGAGTGTAGATACGCAGTATTTT.